This TCR beta chain was recorded in a study of identical twins. The V end was cut by 1 base, the J end by 6 bases, with 7 bases between. The CDR3 covers 14 residues. Germline V CDR1 and CDR2: SGHVS, FQNEAQ. Only a few counts were recorded for this clonotype. What it binds is not known. MiXCR, applied by TCRdb to the 5' RACE reads, yields one record per CDR3 protein. This table has around 1.7 million distinct CDR3 sequences, about 32% appearing once. Whole-study results and caveats: Invariant T cells like MAIT and iNKT could partly confound the zero-insertion analyses. Fewer insertions were carried by abundant cord blood beta clonotypes, but none was seen in memory repertoires. Among out-of-frame alpha sequences shared by twins, low generation probability occurred in excess.

The origin of this receptor is a newborn girl in good health. The chain joins TRBV7-8 to TRBJ1-6, with TRBD1 as a possible D gene (6 bases). Source material: cord blood. The CDR3 here is CASSLEQGNSPLHF. Here the CDR3 DNA reads TGTGCCAGCAGCTTAGAACAGGGTAATTCACCCCTCCACTTT.